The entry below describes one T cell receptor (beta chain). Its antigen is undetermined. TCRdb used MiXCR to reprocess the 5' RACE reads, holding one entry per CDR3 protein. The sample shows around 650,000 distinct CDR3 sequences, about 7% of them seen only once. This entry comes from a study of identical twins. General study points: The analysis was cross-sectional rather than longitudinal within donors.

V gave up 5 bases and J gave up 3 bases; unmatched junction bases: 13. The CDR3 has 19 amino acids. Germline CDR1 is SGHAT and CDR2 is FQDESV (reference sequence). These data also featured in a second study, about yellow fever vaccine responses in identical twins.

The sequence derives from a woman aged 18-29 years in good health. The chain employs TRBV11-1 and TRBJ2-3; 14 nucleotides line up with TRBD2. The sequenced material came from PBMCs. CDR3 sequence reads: CASSPKTGTSGSMTDTQYF. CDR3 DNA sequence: TGTGCCAGCAGCCCGAAGACCGGGACTAGCGGGAGTATGACAGATACGCAGTATTTT.